This passage covers 14 T cell receptor beta chains from one sample sequenced in a study of human thymus T cells. Thymic samples were excised during corrective heart operations. Profiling relied on immunoSEQ multiplex PCR, and the TCRdb table lists in-frame clones only, not all of them. The sample holds about 78,000 clones, around 96% seen once. The sample taken for sequencing was thymus tissue. The source of these receptors is a boy in the first two years of life with a congenital heart defect but otherwise immunologically healthy.

V gene TRBV28 combines with J gene TRBJ2-7; 9 bases map to TRBD2. CDR3 size: 18 residues. V was clipped by 6 bases and J by 2 bases; unmatched bases: 17. Germline assignment: CDR1 MDHEN and CDR2 SYDVKM. CDR3 sequence: CASRHVRGRAPSAYEQYF. DNA for the CDR3: TGTGCCAGCAGACATGTACGCGGGAGGGCTCCCTCGGCCTACGAGCAGTACTTC. Full variable domain (rest looked up from reference TRBV28 and TRBJ2-7): DVKVTQSSRYLVKRTGEKVFLECVQDMDHENMFWYRQDPGLGLRLIYFSYDVKMKEKGDIPEGYSVSREKKERFSLILESASTNQTSMYLCASRHVRGRAPSAYEQYFGPGTRLTVT.

J is TRBJ1-1 and V is TRBV6-5, with no clear D. Germline CDR1 reads MNHEY; CDR2 reads SVGAGI. Trimming left V 6 bases short and J 1 base short, with 15 bases between. The CDR3 sequence is 15 residues long. The CDR3 sequence is CASRLRGGRNTEAFF. CDR3 DNA: TGTGCCAGCAGACTTCGAGGCGGGAGGAACACTGAAGCTTTCTTT.

V and J are TRBV28 and TRBJ1-2; 8 nucleotides align to TRBD1. Germline V lookup: CDR1 MDHEN, CDR2 SYDVKM. The CDR3 has 15 amino acids. Losses at the gene ends were 7 bases for V and 8 bases for J; bases not matched to a gene: 15. The DNA for the CDR3 is TGTGCCAGCATATCGAACAGGGGGAGTTTGCGGGGCTACACCTTC. This translates into CASISNRGSLRGYTF.

This clone was detected only a few times. The V call is TRBV11-2, the J call TRBJ1-1; D uncertain. V was clipped by 2 bases and J by 4 bases, with 8 bases between them. The germline CDR1 and CDR2 sequences are SGHAT and FQNNGV. This CDR3 comprises 13 residues. The CDR3 reads CASSLPLPTEAFF. The CDR3 nucleotides are TGTGCCAGCAGCTTACCCCTTCCCACTGAAGCTTTCTTT.

This clone was recorded once. V usage is TRBV28 and J usage is TRBJ2-7; 8 nucleotides match TRBD1. Germline CDR1 is MDHEN and CDR2 is SYDVKM. CDR3 size: 14 residues. V shed 6 bases and J 6 bases; nucleotides not matched to a gene: 10. The CDR3 reads CASSPRTGTPEQYF. CDR3 coding DNA: TGTGCCAGCAGCCCGAGGACAGGGACCCCCGAGCAGTACTTC.

This chain links TRBV7-8 with TRBJ1-1, with D perhaps TRBD1 (5 bases). The CDR3 spans 16 residues. Trimming shortened V by 1 base and J by 0 bases, and 12 bases separated the two germline ends. The germline CDR1 and CDR2 sequences are SGHVS and FQNEAQ. The DNA of the CDR3 is TGTGCCAGCAGCTTAGGGGACCGGGGGATGAACACTGAAGCTTTCTTT. Amino acids: CASSLGDRGMNTEAFF.

In this sample, this clone turned up once. The rearrangement uses TRBV28 and TRBJ1-1; TRBD1 is a possible D gene (6 bases). CDR1 is MDHEN, CDR2 SYDVKM, per germline. This CDR3 is 13 amino acids long. Trimming pared 7 bases from V and 4 bases from J, leaving 13 bases between. The CDR3 nucleotides are TGTGCCAGCACCCCAGGGGAAGTCACTGAAGCTTTCTTT. It codes for CASTPGEVTEAFF.

The count of this clone is one. The chain combines TRBV5-6 with TRBJ1-5; TRBD1 aligns across 8 bases. The ends lost 2 bases at V and 7 bases at J; junction bases unmatched: 14. The CDR3 totals 17 residues. CDR1 is SGHDT, CDR2 YYEEEE, per germline. DNA of the CDR3: TGTGCCAGCAGCTTTGGGGAATCAGGGGGCTGGGACCAGCCCCAGCATTTT. Protein sequence: CASSFGESGGWDQPQHF. The entire variable domain, with the rest obtained from reference TRBV5-6 and TRBJ1-5, is as follows: DAGVTQSPTHLIKTRGQQVTLRCSPKSGHDTVSWYQQALGQGPQFIFQYYEEEERQRGNFPDRFSGHQFPNYSSELNVNALLLGDSALYLCASSFGESGGWDQPQHFGDGTRLSIL.

V and J are TRBV30 and TRBJ2-1; no definite D call. V lost 1 base to trimming and J lost 4 bases, with 17 bases between them. The CDR3 contains 16 residues. Germline V gene lookup returns CDR1 GTSNPN and CDR2 SVGIG (reference sequence). The CDR3 nucleotides read TGTGCCTGGAGTGGCGCCGTAAACCAGAAGTACAATGAGCAGTTCTTC. Protein product: CAWSGAVNQKYNEQFF.

The chain joins TRBV6-6 to TRBJ1-5, with a possible D match to TRBD1 (6 bases). The ends were cut back, 3 bases at V and 6 bases at J, with 12 bases in the middle. This CDR3 comprises 14 residues. The germline V gene encodes CDR1 MNHNY and CDR2 SVGAGI (reference sequence). CDR3 sequence (DNA): TGTGCCAGCAGTTATAGTCAGGGGACTCAGCCCCAGCATTTT. Protein sequence: CASSYSQGTQPQHF.

The rearrangement links TRBV29-1 to TRBJ1-4; no definite D call. This CDR3 spans 16 amino acids. V lost 0 bases, J lost 2 bases, and 13 bases lay in between. Germline values: CDR1 SQVTM, CDR2 ANQGSEA. The CDR3 loop is CSVEDQREETNEKLFF. The CDR3 bases are TGCAGCGTTGAAGATCAGCGGGAGGAGACTAATGAAAAACTGTTTTTT.

This chain links TRBV5-4 with TRBJ1-1; D unclear. V was cut by 0 bases and J by 1 base, with 19 bases left in between. This CDR3 comprises 18 residues. Per germline, CDR1 SGHNT and CDR2 YYREEE (reference sequence). CDR3 residues: CASSLDLSDYPENTEAFF. Written as DNA, the CDR3 is TGTGCCAGCAGCTTGGATTTATCAGACTACCCAGAGAACACTGAAGCTTTCTTT.

The CDR3 sequence is CASSPQGASSPLHF. In nucleotides, the CDR3 is TGTGCCAGCAGCCCACAGGGGGCGAGTTCACCCCTCCACTTT. The chain links TRBV11-2 to TRBJ1-6, with 9 bases identical to TRBD1. CDR1 is SGHAT, CDR2 FQNNGV, per germline. Trimming cost V 5 bases and J 9 bases; bases outside gene matches: 5. CDR3 length equals 14 residues.

This clone was detected once. V and J are TRBV2 and TRBJ1-5; TRBD1 might be the D (6 bases). The germline CDR1 and CDR2 sequences are SNHLY and FYNNEI. The CDR3 contains 13 residues. Deletions cut 6 bases from V and 7 bases from J, with 13 bases between. The CDR3 loop is CASRGGQSQPQHF. Written as DNA, the CDR3 is TGTGCCAGCAGGGGGGGACAATCCCAGCCCCAGCATTTT. The entire variable domain, with the rest obtained from reference TRBV2 and TRBJ1-5, is as follows: EPEVTQTPSHQVTQMGQEVILRCVPISNHLYFYWYRQILGQKVEFLVSFYNNEISEKSEIFDDQFSVERPDGSNFTLKIRSTKLEDSAMYFCASRGGQSQPQHFGDGTRLSIL.